This note documents a single TCR beta chain sequence. The data are from a study of blood T cell repertoires in COVID-19. On the study more broadly: Acute and convalescent COVID-19 specimens originated in the United States, Italy and Spain. T cells, B-cell-depleted T cells, or PBMCs provided the cDNA or gDNA that served as material.

V lost 2 bases to trimming and J lost 0 bases; unmatched junction nucleotides: 0. The germline gives CDR1 LGHNA, CDR2 YSLEER. The CDR3 consists of 15 residues. TCRdb keeps only in-frame clones here, not all; method: immunoSEQ multiplex PCR. The sample records roughly 70,000 clones, under 95% being singletons. This TCR was sampled from a man in his forties or fifties with acute or convalescent COVID-19. The chain links TRBV4-3 to TRBJ1-3; 8 bases line up with TRBD1. The sequenced sample consisted of peripheral blood. The CDR3 here is CASSQTGGSGNTIYF. The CDR3 DNA reads TGCGCCAGCAGCCAAACAGGGGGCTCTGGAAACACCATATATTTT.